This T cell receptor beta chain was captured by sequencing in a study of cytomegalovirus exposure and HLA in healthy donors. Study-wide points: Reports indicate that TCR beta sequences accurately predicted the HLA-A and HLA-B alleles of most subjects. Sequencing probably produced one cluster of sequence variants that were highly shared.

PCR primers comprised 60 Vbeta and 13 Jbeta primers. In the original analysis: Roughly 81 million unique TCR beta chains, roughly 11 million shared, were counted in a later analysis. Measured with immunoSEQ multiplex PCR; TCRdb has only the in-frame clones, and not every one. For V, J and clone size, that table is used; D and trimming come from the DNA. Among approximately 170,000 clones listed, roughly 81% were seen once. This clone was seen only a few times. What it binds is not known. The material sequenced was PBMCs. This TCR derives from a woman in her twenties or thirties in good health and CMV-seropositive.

CDR3 loop: CASSEVAGGRNEQFF. In nucleotides, the CDR3 is TGTGCCAGCAGTGAAGTAGCGGGAGGGCGAAATGAGCAGTTCTTC. This chain connects TRBV6-1 to TRBJ2-1; 11 bases agree with TRBD2. The CDR3 has 15 amino acids. CDR1 and CDR2 from the germline V gene are MNHNS and SASEGT. V was pared by 1 base and J by 7 bases, with 3 bases of the junction left unmatched.